This passage covers 14 T cell receptor beta chains from one sample sequenced in a study of shared clonotypes between healthy human individuals. Assay: immunoSEQ multiplex PCR; the TCRdb copy retains only in-frame clones and omits some. Here the sample spans some 2,000,000 clones, about 94% being singletons. The sample taken for sequencing was naive CD4+ T cells sorted from blood. As for subset: CD45RA+ positively selected. Source of these receptors: a man between 18 and 29 years old in good health.

The gene calls are TRBV7-2 and TRBJ2-7, with 12 bases identical to TRBD2. This CDR3 has 15 residues. Germline V gene sequence: CDR1 SGHTA, CDR2 FQGNSA. The junction had 6 bases not matched to a gene; V was cut back by 5 bases and J by 4 bases. DNA of the CDR3: TGTGCCAGCAGCGAAGGACTAGCGGGAAGTTACGAGCAGTACTTC. Protein: CASSEGLAGSYEQYF.

The chain joins TRBV27 to TRBJ2-1; D might be TRBD2 (6 bases). The germline CDR1 and CDR2 sequences are MNHEY and SMNVEV (reference sequence). V was cut by 3 bases and J by 14 bases, with 14 bases left in between. The length of the CDR3 is 12 residues. The CDR3 bases are TGTGCCAGCAGTTTTGAAGGGAGGCATAAGTTCTTC. Translation: CASSFEGRHKFF.

To note about this clone: The same CDR3 is also encoded by other DNA sequences in this sample. V is TRBV30 and J is TRBJ1-1; D uncertain. This CDR3 has 13 amino acids. Germline loops: CDR1 GTSNPN, CDR2 SVGIG (reference sequence). Trimming removed 2 bases at V and 1 base at J, with 8 bases between. The CDR3 loop reads CAWSTGRNTEAFF. Here the CDR3 DNA reads TGTGCCTGGAGTACGGGAAGGAACACTGAAGCTTTCTTT.

V is TRBV5-4 and J is TRBJ1-1; 7 positions agree with TRBD1. The CDR3 is made up of 15 amino acids. Germline V gene data show CDR1 as SGHNT and CDR2 as YYREEE (reference sequence). The V segment lost 4 bases and the J segment 4 bases; nucleotides outside the gene matches: 10. The DNA of the CDR3 is TGTGCCAGCAGCAGACAGGACAGGACTACCACTGAAGCTTTCTTT. The encoded protein is CASSRQDRTTTEAFF.

As DNA, the CDR3 is TGTGCCAGCAGCTTAACGAGGGGTACCGGGGAGCTGTTTTTT. Translation gives CASSLTRGTGELFF. The chain has TRBV7-3 and TRBJ2-2; the D gene could be TRBD1 or TRBD2 (5 bases each). CDR3 length: 14 residues. CDR1 SGHTA and CDR2 FQGTGA come from the germline V gene. V was shortened by 0 bases and J by 5 bases, with 7 bases between the two germline ends.

The chain combines TRBV7-2 with TRBJ1-1; D perhaps matches TRBD1 (6 bases). The CDR3 sequence is 13 residues long. V lost 5 bases and J lost 10, with 17 bases in between. Germline CDR1 reads SGHTA; CDR2 reads FQGNSA. The CDR3 spells CASSPRDIYAAFF. For the CDR3, the DNA is TGTGCCAGCAGCCCCCGGGACATTTATGCAGCTTTCTTT.

V is TRBV18 and J is TRBJ1-2; a weak D match, TRBD1 (5 bases). V dropped 0 bases and J dropped 0 bases, with 14 bases sitting between them. CDR1 is KGHSH, CDR2 LQKENI, per germline. The CDR3 extends over 17 amino acids. The CDR3 region has the DNA TGTGCCAGCTCACCACCGTCTAGGGGCCCAGCTAACTATGGCTACACCTTC. The encoded protein is CASSPPSRGPANYGYTF.

This clone was seen a single time. The CDR3 loop is CASSFTGLGTGELFF. The CDR3 nucleotides are TGTGCCAGCAGCTTCACAGGGTTGGGCACCGGGGAGCTGTTTTTT. This sequence joins TRBV7-9 and TRBJ2-2, with D possibly TRBD1 on 6 matching bases. Germline values: CDR1 SEHNR, CDR2 FQNEAQ (reference sequence). This CDR3 contains 15 residues. Trimming took 3 bases from V and 4 from J, leaving 12 bases between them.

The J gene is TRBJ1-5, the V gene TRBV5-8; a weak D match, TRBD1 (5 bases). The V and J ends lost 5 bases and 1 base respectively, with 13 bases between them. The CDR3 runs to 15 residues. Germline CDR1 is SGHTS and CDR2 is YDEGEE. CDR3 bases: TGTGCCAGCAGGCGAGGGGACCGAAGCAATCAGCCCCAGCATTTT. Translation: CASRRGDRSNQPQHF.

The V gene is TRBV30, the J gene TRBJ2-1; D is perhaps TRBD1 (5 bases). The V gene lost 6 bases and the J gene lost 2 bases, with 14 bases spanning the gap. CDR3 length equals 14 residues. Germline loops: CDR1 GTSNPN, CDR2 SVGIG (reference sequence). The CDR3 sequence: CACIVGVTYNEQFF. The DNA for the CDR3 is TGTGCCTGTATCGTAGGGGTAACCTACAATGAGCAGTTCTTC.

J is TRBJ2-7 and V is TRBV6-5; D may match TRBD1 or TRBD2 (6 bases each). V lost 0 bases to trimming and J lost 3 bases, with 12 bases between them. Germline CDR1 MNHEY, CDR2 SVGAGI. This CDR3 is 15 amino acids long. CDR3 loop: CASSYSGGTLYEQYF. The CDR3 region has the DNA TGTGCCAGCAGTTACTCAGGCGGGACACTCTACGAGCAGTACTTC.

The CDR3 DNA reads TGTGCCAGTAGTGCAGGCCAGCTGGGGGAGCAGTACTTC. Its translation: CASSAGQLGEQYF. The V and J genes are TRBV19 and TRBJ2-7; no definite D call. The CDR3 spans 13 residues. Germline V gene sequence: CDR1 LNHDA, CDR2 SQIVND (reference sequence). The germline V and J ends were trimmed by 5 bases and 7 bases, with 15 bases remaining between them.

This clone has just one count. The V call is TRBV30, the J call TRBJ2-5; 9 bases fit TRBD1. With V trimmed by 2 bases and J by 5 bases, 6 bases remained unmatched. This CDR3 is built from 14 residues. The germline V gene encodes CDR1 GTSNPN and CDR2 SVGIG (reference sequence). CDR3 in DNA: TGTGCCTGGAGTAAACACACAGGGGGCGAGACCCAGTACTTC. Translation: CAWSKHTGGETQYF.

V gene TRBV30 combines with J gene TRBJ2-1; a weak D match, TRBD2 (6 bases). V dropped 4 bases and J dropped 0 bases, with 13 bases sitting between them. This CDR3 region has 15 residues. Germline-derived CDR1 and CDR2 are GTSNPN and SVGIG (reference sequence). This CDR3 reads CAWNSGQTSYNEQFF. DNA of the CDR3: TGTGCCTGGAATAGCGGCCAAACCTCCTACAATGAGCAGTTCTTC.